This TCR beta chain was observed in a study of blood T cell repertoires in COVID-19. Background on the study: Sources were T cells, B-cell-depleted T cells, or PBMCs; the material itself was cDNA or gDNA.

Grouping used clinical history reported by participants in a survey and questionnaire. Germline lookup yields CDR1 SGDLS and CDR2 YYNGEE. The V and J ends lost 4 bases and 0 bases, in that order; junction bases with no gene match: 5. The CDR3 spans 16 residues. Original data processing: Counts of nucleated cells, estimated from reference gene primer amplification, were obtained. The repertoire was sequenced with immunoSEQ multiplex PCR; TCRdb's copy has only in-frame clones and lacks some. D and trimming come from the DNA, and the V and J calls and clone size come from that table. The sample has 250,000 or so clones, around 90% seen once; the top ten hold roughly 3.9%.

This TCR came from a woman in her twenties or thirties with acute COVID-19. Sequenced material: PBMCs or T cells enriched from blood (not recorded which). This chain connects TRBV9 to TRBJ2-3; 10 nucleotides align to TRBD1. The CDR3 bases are TGTGCCAGCAGCACGAGGACAGGGGGTAGCACAGATACGCAGTATTTT. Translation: CASSTRTGGSTDTQYF.